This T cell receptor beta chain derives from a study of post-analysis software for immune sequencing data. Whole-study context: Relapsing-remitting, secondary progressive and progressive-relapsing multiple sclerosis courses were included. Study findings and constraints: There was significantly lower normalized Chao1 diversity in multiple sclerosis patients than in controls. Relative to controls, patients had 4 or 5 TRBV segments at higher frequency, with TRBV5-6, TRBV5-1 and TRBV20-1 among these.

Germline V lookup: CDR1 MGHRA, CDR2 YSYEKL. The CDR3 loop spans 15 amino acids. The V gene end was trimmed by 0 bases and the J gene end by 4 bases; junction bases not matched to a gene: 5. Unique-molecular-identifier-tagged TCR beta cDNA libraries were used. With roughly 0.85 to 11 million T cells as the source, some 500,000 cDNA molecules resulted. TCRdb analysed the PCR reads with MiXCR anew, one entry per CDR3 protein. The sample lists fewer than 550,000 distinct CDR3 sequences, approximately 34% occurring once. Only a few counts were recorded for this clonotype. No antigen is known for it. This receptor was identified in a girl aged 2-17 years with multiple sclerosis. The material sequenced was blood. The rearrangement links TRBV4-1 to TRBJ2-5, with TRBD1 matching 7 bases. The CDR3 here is CASSQDRGRAETQYF. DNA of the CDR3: TGCGCCAGCAGCCAAGATAGGGGGCGAGCAGAGACCCAGTACTTC.